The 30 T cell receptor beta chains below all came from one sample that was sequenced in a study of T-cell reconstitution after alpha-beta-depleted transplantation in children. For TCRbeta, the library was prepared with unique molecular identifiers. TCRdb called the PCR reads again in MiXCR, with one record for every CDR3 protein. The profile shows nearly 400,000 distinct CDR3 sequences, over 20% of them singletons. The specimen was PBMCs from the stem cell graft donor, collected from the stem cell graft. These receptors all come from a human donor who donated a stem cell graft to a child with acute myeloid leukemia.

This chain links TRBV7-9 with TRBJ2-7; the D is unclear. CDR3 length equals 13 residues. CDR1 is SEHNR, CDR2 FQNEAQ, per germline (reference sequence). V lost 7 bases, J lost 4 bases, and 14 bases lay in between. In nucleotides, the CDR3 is TGTGCCAGCAAACAGTCTAGGGAATACGAGCAGTACTTC. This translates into CASKQSREYEQYF. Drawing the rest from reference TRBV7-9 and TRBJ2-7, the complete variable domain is DTGVSQNPRHKITKRGQNVTFRCDPISEHNRLYWYRQTLGQGPEFLTYFQNEAQLEKSRLLSDRFSAERPKGSFSTLEIQRTEQGDSAMYLCASKQSREYEQYFGPGTRLTVT.

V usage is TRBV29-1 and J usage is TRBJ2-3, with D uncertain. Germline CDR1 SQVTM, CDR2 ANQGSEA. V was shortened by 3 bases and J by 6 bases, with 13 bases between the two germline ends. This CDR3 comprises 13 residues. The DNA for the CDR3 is TGCAGCGTTGATTTTACCTCGGGTGATACGCAGTATTTT. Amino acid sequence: CSVDFTSGDTQYF.

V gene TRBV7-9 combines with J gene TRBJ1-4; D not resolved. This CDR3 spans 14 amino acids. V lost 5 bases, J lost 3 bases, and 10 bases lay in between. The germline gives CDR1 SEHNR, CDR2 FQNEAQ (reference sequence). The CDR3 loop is CASSALSANEKLFF. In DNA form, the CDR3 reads TGTGCCAGCAGCGCATTGTCCGCTAATGAAAAACTGTTTTTT.

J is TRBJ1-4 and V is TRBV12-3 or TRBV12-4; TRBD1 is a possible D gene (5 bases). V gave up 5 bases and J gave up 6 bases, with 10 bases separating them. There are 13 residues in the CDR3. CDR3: CASSTRGDEKLFF. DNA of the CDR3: TGTGCCAGCAGTACCCGGGGGGATGAAAAACTGTTTTTT.

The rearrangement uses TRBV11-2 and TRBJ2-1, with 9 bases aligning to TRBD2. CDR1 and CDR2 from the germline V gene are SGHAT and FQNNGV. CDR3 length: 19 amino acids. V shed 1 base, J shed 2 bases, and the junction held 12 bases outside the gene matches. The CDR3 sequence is CASSLVGREGPRPYNEQFF. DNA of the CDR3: TGTGCCAGCAGCTTAGTAGGGCGGGAGGGACCCCGGCCCTACAATGAGCAGTTCTTC.

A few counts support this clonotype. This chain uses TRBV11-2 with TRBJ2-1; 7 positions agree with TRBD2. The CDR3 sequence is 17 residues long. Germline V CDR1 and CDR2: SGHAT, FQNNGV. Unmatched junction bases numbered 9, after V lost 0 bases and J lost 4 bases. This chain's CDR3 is CASSLDQMASGYNEQFF. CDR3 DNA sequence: TGTGCCAGCAGCTTAGATCAGATGGCTAGCGGATACAATGAGCAGTTCTTC. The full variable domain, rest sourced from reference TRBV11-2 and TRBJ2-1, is EAGVAQSPRYKIIEKRQSVAFWCNPISGHATLYWYQQILGQGPKLLIQFQNNGVVDDSQLPKDRFSAERLKGVDSTLKIQPAKLEDSAVYLCASSLDQMASGYNEQFFGPGTRLTVL.

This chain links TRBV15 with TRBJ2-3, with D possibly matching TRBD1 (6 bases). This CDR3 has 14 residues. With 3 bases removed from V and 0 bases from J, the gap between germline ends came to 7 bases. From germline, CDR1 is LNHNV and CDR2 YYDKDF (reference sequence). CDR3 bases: TGTGCCACCAGCAGGGGACATAGCACAGATACGCAGTATTTT. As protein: CATSRGHSTDTQYF.

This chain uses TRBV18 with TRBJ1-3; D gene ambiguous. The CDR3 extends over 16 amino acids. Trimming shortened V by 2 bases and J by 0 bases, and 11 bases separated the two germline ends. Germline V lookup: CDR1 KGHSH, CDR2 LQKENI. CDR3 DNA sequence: TGTGCCAGCTCACCAAGGGCGGTAAACTCTGGAAACACCATATATTTT. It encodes CASSPRAVNSGNTIYF. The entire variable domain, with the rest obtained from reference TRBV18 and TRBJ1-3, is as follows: NAGVMQNPRHLVRRRGQEARLRCSPMKGHSHVYWYRQLPEEGLKFMVYLQKENIIDESGMPKERFSAEFPKEGPSILRIQQVVRGDSAAYFCASSPRAVNSGNTIYFGEGSWLTVV.

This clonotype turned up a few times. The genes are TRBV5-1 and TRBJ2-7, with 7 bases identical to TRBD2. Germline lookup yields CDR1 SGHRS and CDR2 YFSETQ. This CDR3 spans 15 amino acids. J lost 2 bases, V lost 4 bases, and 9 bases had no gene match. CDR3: CASSPAGGRTYEQYF. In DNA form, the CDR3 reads TGCGCCAGCAGCCCTGCCGGGGGGAGGACCTACGAGCAGTACTTC.

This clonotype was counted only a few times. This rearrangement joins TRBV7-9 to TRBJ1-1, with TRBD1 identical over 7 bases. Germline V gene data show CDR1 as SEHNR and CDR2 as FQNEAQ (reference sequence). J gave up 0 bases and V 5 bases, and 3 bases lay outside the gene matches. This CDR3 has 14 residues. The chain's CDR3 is CASSTGDMNTEAFF. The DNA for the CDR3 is TGTGCCAGCAGCACAGGGGACATGAACACTGAAGCTTTCTTT.

In DNA form, the CDR3 reads TGCAGTGCTGGGGGGGGTGGAACGGCCAAAAACATTCAGTACTTC. Its translation: CSAGGGGTAKNIQYF. The chain joins TRBV20-1 to TRBJ2-4; 7 bases are shared with TRBD2. The CDR3 runs to 15 residues. The germline CDR1 and CDR2 sequences are DFQATT and SNEGSKA (reference sequence). V lost 5 bases, J lost 1 base, and 8 bases stayed unmatched.

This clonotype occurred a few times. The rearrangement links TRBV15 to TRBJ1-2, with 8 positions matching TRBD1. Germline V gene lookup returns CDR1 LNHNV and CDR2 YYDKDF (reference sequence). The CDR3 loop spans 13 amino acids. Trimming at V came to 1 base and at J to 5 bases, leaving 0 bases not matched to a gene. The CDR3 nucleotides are TGTGCCACCAGCAGAGGGACAGGGTATGGCTACACCTTC. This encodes CATSRGTGYGYTF. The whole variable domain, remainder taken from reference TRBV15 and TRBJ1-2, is DAMVIQNPRYQVTQFGKPVTLSCSQTLNHNVMYWYQQKSSQAPKLLFHYYDKDFNNEADTPDNFQSRRPNTSFCFLDIRSPGLGDTAMYLCATSRGTGYGYTFGSGTRLTVV.

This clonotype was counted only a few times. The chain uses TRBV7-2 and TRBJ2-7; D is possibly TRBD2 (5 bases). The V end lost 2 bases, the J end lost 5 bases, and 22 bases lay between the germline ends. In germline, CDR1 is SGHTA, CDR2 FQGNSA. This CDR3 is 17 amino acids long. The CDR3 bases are TGTGCCAGCAGCTTAATCTCGGATCCAACAGAGGGCCACGAGCAGTACTTC. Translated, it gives CASSLISDPTEGHEQYF.

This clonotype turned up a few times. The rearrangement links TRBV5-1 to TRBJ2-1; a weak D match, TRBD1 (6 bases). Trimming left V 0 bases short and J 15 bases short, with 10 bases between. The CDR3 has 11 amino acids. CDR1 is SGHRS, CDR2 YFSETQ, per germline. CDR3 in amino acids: CASSLGDKVFF. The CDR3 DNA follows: TGCGCCAGCAGCTTGGGGGACAAGGTGTTCTTC. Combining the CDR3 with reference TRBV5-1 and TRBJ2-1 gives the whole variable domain KAGVTQTPRYLIKTRGQQVTLSCSPISGHRSVSWYQQTPGQGLQFLFEYFSETQRNKGNFPGRFSGRQFSNSRSEMNVSTLELGDSALYLCASSLGDKVFFGPGTRLTVL.

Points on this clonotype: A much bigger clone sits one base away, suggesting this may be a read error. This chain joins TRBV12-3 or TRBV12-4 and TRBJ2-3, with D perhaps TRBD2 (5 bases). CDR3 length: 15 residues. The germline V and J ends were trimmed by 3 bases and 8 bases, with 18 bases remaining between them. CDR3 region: CASSFGRALPGTQYF. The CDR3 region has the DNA TGTGCCAGCAGTTTTGGGCGGGCCCTCCCAGGTACGCAGTATTTT.

The CDR3 loop is CASSQVGQGANTEAFF. The CDR3, as DNA: TGCGCCAGCAGCCAAGTGGGGCAGGGGGCGAACACTGAAGCTTTCTTT. The rearrangement joins TRBV4-1 to TRBJ1-1, with 8 bases aligning to TRBD1. This CDR3 is 16 amino acids long. V lost 1 base and J lost 1; bases outside the gene matches: 5. The V gene's germline CDR1 is MGHRA and CDR2 YSYEKL.

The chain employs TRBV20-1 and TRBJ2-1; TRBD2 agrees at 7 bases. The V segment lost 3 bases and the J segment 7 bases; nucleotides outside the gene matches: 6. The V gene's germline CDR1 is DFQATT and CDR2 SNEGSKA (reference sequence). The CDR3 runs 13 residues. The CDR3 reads CSARRGSGNEQFF. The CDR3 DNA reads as TGCAGTGCTAGGCGCGGGAGCGGAAATGAGCAGTTCTTC.

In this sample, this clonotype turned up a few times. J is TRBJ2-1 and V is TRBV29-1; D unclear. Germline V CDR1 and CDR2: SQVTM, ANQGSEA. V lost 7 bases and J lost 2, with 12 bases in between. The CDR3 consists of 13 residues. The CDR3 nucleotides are TGCAGCGGTCTGAGGAGCACCTACAATGAGCAGTTCTTC. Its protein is CSGLRSTYNEQFF.

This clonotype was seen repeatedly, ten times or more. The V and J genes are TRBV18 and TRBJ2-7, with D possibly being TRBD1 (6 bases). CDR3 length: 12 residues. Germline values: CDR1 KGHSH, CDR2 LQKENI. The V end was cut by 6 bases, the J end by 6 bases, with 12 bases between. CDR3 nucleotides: TGTGCCAGCTCGTCTCAGGGGCGCGAGCAGTACTTC. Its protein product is CASSSQGREQYF.

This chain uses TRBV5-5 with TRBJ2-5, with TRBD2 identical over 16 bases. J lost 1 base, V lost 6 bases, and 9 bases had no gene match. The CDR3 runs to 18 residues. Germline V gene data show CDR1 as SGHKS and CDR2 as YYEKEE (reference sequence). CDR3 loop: CASTPGLAGGMAQETQYF. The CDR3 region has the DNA TGTGCCAGCACCCCGGGACTAGCGGGAGGGATGGCCCAAGAGACCCAGTACTTC.

The CDR3 spells CASSPSRTVYGYTF. CDR3 coding DNA: TGTGCCAGCAGTCCCAGCCGGACGGTCTATGGCTACACCTTC. The chain combines TRBV12-3 or TRBV12-4 with TRBJ1-2, with D hard to call. Trimming removed 5 bases at V and 4 bases at J, with 14 bases between. This CDR3 region has 14 residues.

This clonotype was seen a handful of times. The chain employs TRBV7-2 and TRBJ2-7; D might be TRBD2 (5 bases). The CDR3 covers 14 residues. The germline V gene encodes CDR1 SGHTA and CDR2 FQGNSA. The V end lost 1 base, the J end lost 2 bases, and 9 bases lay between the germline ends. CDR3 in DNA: TGTGCCAGCAGCTTAGTAGGGAGTACCTACGAGCAGTACTTC. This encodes CASSLVGSTYEQYF. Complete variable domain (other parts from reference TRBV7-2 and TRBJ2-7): GAGVSQSPSNKVTEKGKDVELRCDPISGHTALYWYRQSLGQGLEFLIYFQGNSAPDKSGLPSDRFSAERTGGSVSTLTIQRTQQEDSAVYLCASSLVGSTYEQYFGPGTRLTVT.

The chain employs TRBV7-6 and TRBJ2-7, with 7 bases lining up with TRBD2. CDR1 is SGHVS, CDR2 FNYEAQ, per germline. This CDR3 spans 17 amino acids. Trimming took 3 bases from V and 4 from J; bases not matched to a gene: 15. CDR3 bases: TGTGCCAGCAGCTTGGGGGGGGTTTCGGGGCCGCCTTACGAGCAGTACTTC. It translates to CASSLGGVSGPPYEQYF.

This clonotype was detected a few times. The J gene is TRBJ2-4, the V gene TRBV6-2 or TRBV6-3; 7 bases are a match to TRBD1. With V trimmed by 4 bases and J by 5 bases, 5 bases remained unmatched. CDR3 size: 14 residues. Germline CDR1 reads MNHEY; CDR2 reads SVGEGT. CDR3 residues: CASSFTGEQNIQYF. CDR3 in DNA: TGTGCCAGCAGTTTTACAGGGGAACAAAACATTCAGTACTTC.

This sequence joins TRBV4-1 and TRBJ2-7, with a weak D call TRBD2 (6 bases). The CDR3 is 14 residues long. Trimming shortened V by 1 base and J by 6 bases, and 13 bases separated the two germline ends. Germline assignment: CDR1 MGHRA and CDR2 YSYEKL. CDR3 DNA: TGCGCCAGCAGCCAAGCGCGGGACTGGAGCGAGCAGTACTTC. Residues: CASSQARDWSEQYF.

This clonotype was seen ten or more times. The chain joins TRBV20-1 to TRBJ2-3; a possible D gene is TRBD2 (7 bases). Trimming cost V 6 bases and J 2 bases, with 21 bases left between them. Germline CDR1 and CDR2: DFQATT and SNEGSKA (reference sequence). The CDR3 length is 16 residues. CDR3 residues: CSATGGGDFYTDTQYF. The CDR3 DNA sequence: TGCAGTGCAACCGGAGGGGGGGACTTTTACACAGATACGCAGTATTTT.

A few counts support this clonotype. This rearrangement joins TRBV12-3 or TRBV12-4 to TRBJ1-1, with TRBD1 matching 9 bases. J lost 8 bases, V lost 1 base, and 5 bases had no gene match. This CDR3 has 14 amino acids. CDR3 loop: CASSLDRGPAEAFF. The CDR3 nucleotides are TGTGCCAGCAGTTTAGACAGGGGGCCGGCCGAAGCTTTCTTT.

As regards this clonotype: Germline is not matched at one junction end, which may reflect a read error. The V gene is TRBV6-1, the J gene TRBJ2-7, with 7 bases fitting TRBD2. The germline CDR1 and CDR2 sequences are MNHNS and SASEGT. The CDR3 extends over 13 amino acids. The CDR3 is CASREAGIGEQYF. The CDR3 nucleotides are TGTGCCAGCAGAGAAGCGGGAATTGGGGAGCAGTACTTC.

The CDR3 DNA reads as TGCGCCAGCAGCCTAGGGACTAGCGGGAGGACAGATACGCAGTATTTT. It is translated as CASSLGTSGRTDTQYF. The chain carries TRBV5-1 and TRBJ2-3; 15 bases align to TRBD2. Per germline, CDR1 SGHRS and CDR2 YFSETQ. The CDR3 is 16 amino acids. V was clipped by 4 bases and J by 3 bases; unmatched bases: 3.

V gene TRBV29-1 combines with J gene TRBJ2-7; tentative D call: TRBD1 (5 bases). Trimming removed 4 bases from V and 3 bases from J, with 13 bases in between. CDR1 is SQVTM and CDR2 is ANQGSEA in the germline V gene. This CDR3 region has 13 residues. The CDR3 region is CSVADKGNYEQYF. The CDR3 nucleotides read TGCAGCGTTGCCGACAAGGGGAACTACGAGCAGTACTTC.